One sample yielded the 30 T cell receptor beta chains listed below, sequenced in a study of blood T cell repertoires in COVID-19. TCRdb's table, derived via immunoSEQ multiplex PCR, lists solely in-frame clones and lacks some. The sample lists 250,000 or so clones, about 88% occurring once. The sequenced sample was peripheral blood. These receptors all stem from a woman aged 40 to 50 who had recovered from COVID-19.

The count of this clone is one. J is TRBJ2-1 and V is TRBV29-1, with 8 bases identical to TRBD1. Losses at the gene ends were 8 bases for V and 8 bases for J; bases not matched to a gene: 8. Germline lookup yields CDR1 SQVTM and CDR2 ANQGSEA. This CDR3 has 12 amino acids. Written as DNA, the CDR3 is TGCAGCTCACGGACAGGGCCGGATGAGCAGTTCTTC. Translated, it gives CSSRTGPDEQFF.

This chain joins TRBV7-2 and TRBJ2-1, with 9 bases fitting TRBD1. The junction had 8 bases not matched to a gene; V was cut back by 5 bases and J by 6 bases. Germline CDR1 and CDR2: SGHTA and FQGNSA. The CDR3 runs 15 residues. The CDR3 loop is CASSVDRGSFNEQFF. The DNA of the CDR3 is TGTGCCAGCAGCGTCGACAGGGGGAGCTTCAATGAGCAGTTCTTC.

The chain employs TRBV5-5 and TRBJ2-3; D perhaps matches TRBD1 (5 bases). Germline loops: CDR1 SGHKS, CDR2 YYEKEE (reference sequence). V was cut by 1 base and J by 2 bases, with 11 bases left in between. The length of the CDR3 is 15 residues. CDR3 sequence: CASSLRLGATDTQYF. Written as DNA, the CDR3 is TGTGCCAGCAGCTTGCGGCTTGGGGCCACAGATACGCAGTATTTT.

CDR3 coding DNA: TGTGCCAGTAGTACGAGTTACGATTCACCCCTCCACTTT. Amino acids: CASSTSYDSPLHF. V usage is TRBV19 and J usage is TRBJ1-6; no firm D call. Germline V gives CDR1 LNHDA, CDR2 SQIVND (reference sequence). The V end was cut by 4 bases, the J end by 8 bases, with 9 bases between. The CDR3 is 13 amino acids. Full variable domain (outside the CDR3, taken from reference TRBV19 and TRBJ1-6): DGGITQSPKYLFRKEGQNVTLSCEQNLNHDAMYWYRQDPGQGLRLIYYSQIVNDFQKGDIAEGYSVSREKKESFPLTVTSAQKNPTAFYLCASSTSYDSPLHFGNGTRLTVT.

The chain links TRBV19 to TRBJ1-2; 7 bases map to TRBD1. CDR1 is LNHDA and CDR2 is SQIVND in the germline V gene (reference sequence). CDR3 size: 13 residues. V trimming: 4 bases; J trimming: 5 bases; junction bases outside the gene matches: 4. The CDR3 here is CASSTTGAYGYTF. The CDR3 DNA sequence: TGTGCCAGTAGTACTACAGGGGCGTATGGCTACACCTTC.

The chain uses TRBV7-2 and TRBJ2-1; 10 bases align to TRBD2. The CDR3 covers 17 residues. The V gene's germline CDR1 is SGHTA and CDR2 FQGNSA. The J segment lost 4 bases and the V segment lost 0 bases, leaving 6 bases of the junction unmatched. This CDR3 reads CASSLAGSGRDYNEQFF. As DNA, the CDR3 is TGTGCCAGCAGCTTAGCAGGAAGCGGGAGGGATTACAATGAGCAGTTCTTC.

The chain combines TRBV14 with TRBJ2-3; no firm D call. The germline V gene encodes CDR1 SGHDN and CDR2 FVKESK. The ends were cut back, 5 bases at V and 7 bases at J, with 10 bases in the middle. The CDR3 consists of 12 residues. The CDR3: CASSSSAHTQYF. The CDR3 DNA is TGTGCCAGCAGCTCAAGCGCACATACGCAGTATTTT.

The rearrangement links TRBV30 to TRBJ2-1; possibly TRBD1 for D (9 bases). The CDR3 length is 17 residues. Trimming removed 0 bases at V and 7 bases at J, with 22 bases between. Germline V gene lookup returns CDR1 GTSNPN and CDR2 SVGIG (reference sequence). The CDR3: CAWSVGQGLPGGNEQFF. CDR3 sequence (DNA): TGTGCCTGGAGTGTGGGACAGGGACTCCCGGGGGGGAATGAGCAGTTCTTC.

This chain connects TRBV7-2 to TRBJ2-2; perhaps TRBD2 as D (5 bases). The CDR3 runs to 14 residues. From germline, CDR1 is SGHTA and CDR2 FQGNSA. V was clipped by 0 bases and J by 3 bases, with 5 bases between them. CDR3 sequence (DNA): TGTGCCAGCAGCTTAGCGGAGGACACCGGGGAGCTGTTTTTT. It specifies CASSLAEDTGELFF.

As DNA, the CDR3 is TGCAGCGTTGAGTTGAATAGGGCGGGAACTGAAGCTTTCTTT. Translating gives CSVELNRAGTEAFF. The rearrangement uses TRBV29-1 and TRBJ1-1; D unresolved. CDR3 length: 14 amino acids. CDR1 and CDR2 from the germline V gene are SQVTM and ANQGSEA. V was clipped by 3 bases and J by 5 bases, with 16 bases between them.

The table lists this clone with a count of one. V is TRBV5-6 and J is TRBJ1-5, with 7 bases lining up with TRBD1. Germline CDR1 is SGHDT and CDR2 is YYEEEE. After removal of 4 bases from V and 1 base from J, the junction contained 5 bases not matched to a gene. The CDR3 is 15 residues long. In DNA, the CDR3 is TGTGCCAGCAGCGTAGGGACAGCCAGCAATCAGCCCCAGCATTTT. Protein: CASSVGTASNQPQHF.

This clone was counted once. The rearrangement links TRBV5-1 to TRBJ1-1; possible D gene TRBD1, 5 bases. There are 16 residues in the CDR3. Germline lookup yields CDR1 SGHRS and CDR2 YFSETQ. Trimming removed 4 bases from V and 2 bases from J, with 18 bases in between. CDR3 DNA: TGCGCCAGCAGCCCGGGTCGGGCAGGGCTAAACACTGAAGCTTTCTTT. Its protein is CASSPGRAGLNTEAFF.

The gene calls are TRBV5-1 and TRBJ2-1; 9 positions agree with TRBD1. The germline V gene has CDR1 SGHRS and CDR2 YFSETQ. V trimming: 2 bases; J trimming: 2 bases; junction bases outside the gene matches: 5. The CDR3 contains 16 residues. The CDR3 spells CASSFGDREAYNEQFF. In DNA, the CDR3 is TGCGCCAGCAGCTTTGGGGACAGGGAAGCCTACAATGAGCAGTTCTTC.

This chain uses TRBV5-4 with TRBJ2-1; 11 nucleotides line up with TRBD2. CDR1 is SGHNT and CDR2 is YYREEE in the germline V gene (reference sequence). The ends lost 4 bases at V and 9 bases at J; junction bases unmatched: 12. This CDR3 is 16 amino acids long. The CDR3 DNA follows: TGTGCCAGCAGCGTAAAGACTAGCGGGGTTAACGGTGAGCAGTTCTTC. This codes for CASSVKTSGVNGEQFF.

V is TRBV21-1 and J is TRBJ1-5; TRBD1 reflects the table's D call only, with no check against the DNA. TRBV21-1 is deemed a pseudogene. The CDR3 totals 16 residues. The CDR3 protein is CASSKEGQGGNQPQHF. DNA for the CDR3: TGTGCCAGCAGCAAAGAAGGCCAGGGCGGCAATCAGCCCCAGCATTTT.

This clone occurred once. The rearrangement joins TRBV7-2 to TRBJ1-1; D is possibly TRBD1 (5 bases). Germline CDR1 and CDR2: SGHTA and FQGNSA. V was trimmed by 1 base and J by 1 base, leaving 13 bases between them. The CDR3 is 16 residues long. CDR3 region: CASSLVSGDANTEAFF. The CDR3 nucleotides are TGTGCCAGCAGCTTAGTGTCGGGGGACGCGAACACTGAAGCTTTCTTT.

The chain carries TRBV4-1 and TRBJ2-3; 9 bases agree with TRBD2. The germline CDR1 and CDR2 sequences are MGHRA and YSYEKL. With 1 base clipped from V and 0 bases from J, the junction kept 2 bases outside the gene matches. This CDR3 has 16 residues. The CDR3 is CASSQVAGASTDTQYF. For the CDR3, the DNA is TGCGCCAGCAGCCAAGTAGCGGGGGCCAGCACAGATACGCAGTATTTT.

This chain connects TRBV7-9 to TRBJ1-5; 9 bases fit TRBD1. Unmatched junction bases numbered 14, after V lost 5 bases and J lost 6 bases. Germline-derived CDR1 and CDR2 are SEHNR and FQNEAQ (reference sequence). The CDR3 extends over 17 amino acids. CDR3 sequence: CASSRPETGGGGQPQHF. The CDR3 DNA reads as TGTGCCAGCAGCCGCCCTGAAACAGGGGGCGGAGGTCAGCCCCAGCATTTT.

The chain links TRBV2 to TRBJ1-2; D may be TRBD1 (5 bases). Trimming took 6 bases from V and 8 from J, leaving 19 bases between them. Germline V CDR1 and CDR2: SNHLY, FYNNEI. The CDR3 runs 14 residues. Written as DNA, the CDR3 is TGTGCCAGCAGAGTAGAGGGACTCCCCCACGGCTACACCTTC. It translates to CASRVEGLPHGYTF.

The gene calls are TRBV7-2 and TRBJ2-5; D perhaps matches TRBD2 (6 bases). Germline CDR1 reads SGHTA; CDR2 reads FQGNSA. V lost 5 bases and J lost 5, with 18 bases in between. CDR3 length equals 15 residues. In nucleotides, the CDR3 is TGTGCCAGCAGCCCCCCTTCACGGGGAGGCGAGACCCAGTACTTC. Amino acids: CASSPPSRGGETQYF.

V gene TRBV24-1 combines with J gene TRBJ2-1; 7 bases match TRBD1. V lost 3 bases to trimming and J lost 0 bases; unmatched junction nucleotides: 10. This CDR3 is built from 18 residues. Germline CDR1 is KGHDR and CDR2 is SFDVKD. The chain's CDR3 is CATSDPKTGESSYNEQFF. In DNA, the CDR3 is TGTGCCACCAGTGATCCCAAAACAGGGGAGAGCTCCTACAATGAGCAGTTCTTC.

V is TRBV7-9 and J is TRBJ1-3; D might be TRBD1 (5 bases). V was clipped by 5 bases and J by 7 bases, with 15 bases between them. The CDR3 is 14 amino acids. Germline V gene lookup returns CDR1 SEHNR and CDR2 FQNEAQ (reference sequence). DNA of the CDR3: TGTGCCAGCAGCCCGACGACAGTACCTAACACCATATATTTT. Its translation is CASSPTTVPNTIYF.

V is TRBV7-2 and J is TRBJ2-2; D is uncertain. The V gene's germline CDR1 is SGHTA and CDR2 FQGNSA. The CDR3 covers 14 residues. The ends were cut back, 0 bases at V and 8 bases at J, with 10 bases in the middle. The CDR3 nucleotides read TGTGCCAGCAGCTTAGCCCCCGCGTCGGGGGAGCTGTTTTTT. It encodes CASSLAPASGELFF.

The chain joins TRBV5-1 to TRBJ2-7; D remains unclear. V was shortened by 2 bases and J by 2 bases, with 8 bases between the two germline ends. Germline assignment: CDR1 SGHRS and CDR2 YFSETQ. This CDR3 has 13 residues. CDR3 bases: TGCGCCAGCAGCTTCGAACTCCCCTACGAGCAGTACTTC. Protein sequence: CASSFELPYEQYF.

The chain combines TRBV24-1 with TRBJ2-1, with 7 positions matching TRBD1. The CDR3 consists of 16 residues. V was clipped by 9 bases and J by 0 bases; unmatched bases: 10. In germline, CDR1 is KGHDR, CDR2 SFDVKD. As DNA, the CDR3 is TGTGCCACCCAACCCGGGACAGACAGCTCCTACAATGAGCAGTTCTTC. Protein: CATQPGTDSSYNEQFF.

The gene calls are TRBV28 and TRBJ1-2, with 8 positions matching TRBD1. The CDR3 is 11 amino acids. V was pared by 8 bases and J by 8 bases, with 4 bases of the junction left unmatched. The germline gives CDR1 MDHEN, CDR2 SYDVKM. CDR3 loop: CASGQGRGYTF. CDR3 DNA: TGTGCCAGCGGACAGGGTAGGGGCTACACCTTC.

In its sample, this clone was seen once. This sequence joins TRBV3-1 (or the pseudogene TRBV3-2) and TRBJ2-2; 11 nucleotides match TRBD2. Germline-derived CDR1 and CDR2 are LGHDT and YNNKEL (reference sequence). The CDR3 runs to 16 residues. V was clipped by 1 base and J by 6 bases; unmatched bases: 4. CDR3 nucleotides: TGTGCCAGCAGCCAAGTGTTAGCGGGGGGGCCCGGGGAGCTGTTTTTT. Its protein product is CASSQVLAGGPGELFF.

This rearrangement joins TRBV6-2 or TRBV6-3 to TRBJ1-4; 7 bases align to TRBD1. The ends lost 1 base at V and 3 bases at J; junction bases unmatched: 2. The CDR3 is made up of 15 amino acids. Per the germline V gene, CDR1 is MNHEY and CDR2 is SVGEGT. CDR3: CASSYLGQPNEKLFF. CDR3 coding DNA: TGTGCCAGCAGTTACTTGGGACAGCCTAATGAAAAACTGTTTTTT.

The chain has TRBV3-1 (or the pseudogene TRBV3-2) and TRBJ1-1; D remains ambiguous. The length of the CDR3 is 12 residues. V lost 2 bases and J 5 bases, leaving 6 bases between the germline ends. The germline CDR1 and CDR2 sequences are LGHDT and YNNKEL (reference sequence). The CDR3 sequence is CASSQWETEAFF. The CDR3 coding sequence is TGTGCCAGCAGCCAATGGGAGACTGAAGCTTTCTTT.

The chain links TRBV27 to TRBJ2-4, with D perhaps matching TRBD2 (6 bases). Between the trimmed V and J ends, which lost 3 bases and 1 base, there was a span of 10 bases. Germline V gives CDR1 MNHEY, CDR2 SMNVEV (reference sequence). The CDR3 contains 15 residues. CDR3 region: CASSFLGGAKNIQYF. CDR3 bases: TGTGCCAGCAGTTTTCTGGGGGGTGCCAAAAACATTCAGTACTTC.